This TCR beta chain came from a study of early T cells in non-severe SARS-CoV-2 infection. This clonotype was recorded at least ten times. Each CDR3 protein gets one entry after TCRdb re-called the 5' RACE reads with MiXCR. The sample shows tens of thousands of distinct CDR3 sequences, 5.8% of them seen only once. V lost 3 bases and J lost 8, with 17 bases in between. CDR3 length: 15 amino acids. CDR1 and CDR2 (germline): SEHNR, FQNEAQ (reference sequence). The sequence derives from an adult who was a healthcare worker with PCR-confirmed SARS-CoV-2 infection or an uninfected control (not recorded which). The chain is built from TRBV7-9 and TRBJ2-1; possible D gene TRBD2, 6 bases. Specimen: whole blood. The CDR3 sequence: CASSFRQGGTHEQFF. CDR3 in DNA: TGTGCCAGCAGCTTCCGGCAAGGCGGGACCCATGAGCAGTTCTTC.